The rows below give T cell receptor beta chains drawn from one sample of a study of control samples from healthy donors and cancer patients. The table came from immunoSEQ multiplex PCR; TCRdb's copy has only in-frame clones and leaves some out. Counted here are around 200,000 clones, about 95% occurring once; the ten biggest clones make up roughly 1.6%. Sequenced material: blood. The receptors stem from a man aged 50 to 60 in good health. Each CDR3 is given with its conserved first and last residue. A D gene is named only where the DNA matches it firmly. Not every row has a clone size; where given, it reads once, few, many or a size class.

D gene: -; V gene: TRBV29-1; clone size: -; J gene: TRBJ1-1; CDR3 protein: CSVGAWEDTEAFF; CDR3 DNA: TGCAGCGTTGGGGCCTGGGAGGACACTGAAGCTTTCTTT
D gene: TRBD1; V gene: TRBV19; clone size: -; J gene: TRBJ2-3; CDR3 protein: CASSIERGRTDTQYF; CDR3 DNA: TGTGCCAGTAGTATAGAAAGGGGGCGCACAGATACGCAGTATTTT
D gene: TRBD1; V gene: TRBV5-1; clone size: once; J gene: TRBJ2-2; CDR3 protein: CASSLTGGSGELFF; CDR3 DNA: TGCGCCAGCAGCTTGACAGGGGGCAGCGGGGAGCTGTTTTTT
D gene: TRBD2; V gene: TRBV7-2; clone size: -; J gene: TRBJ2-7; CDR3 protein: CASSLGLSGFYEQYF; CDR3 DNA: TGTGCCAGCAGCTTAGGGCTTAGCGGGTTCTACGAGCAGTACTTC
D gene: -; V gene: TRBV28; clone size: -; J gene: TRBJ1-1; CDR3 protein: CASSLWGGTVNTEAFF; CDR3 DNA: TGTGCCAGCAGTTTATGGGGGGGCACGGTGAACACTGAAGCTTTCTTT
D gene: TRBD1; V gene: TRBV19; clone size: -; J gene: TRBJ1-5; CDR3 protein: CASTRTGVHQPQHF; CDR3 DNA: TGTGCCAGTACCCGGACAGGGGTTCATCAGCCCCAGCATTTT
D gene: -; V gene: TRBV9; clone size: once; J gene: TRBJ1-3; CDR3 protein: CASSLQGGSGRGTIYF; CDR3 DNA: TGTGCCAGCAGCCTACAGGGAGGAAGCGGCCGAGGGACCATATATTTT
D gene: TRBD2; V gene: TRBV5-1; clone size: -; J gene: TRBJ2-1; CDR3 protein: CASSLGSGVYNEQFF; CDR3 DNA: TGCGCCAGCAGCTTGGGCAGCGGGGTATACAATGAGCAGTTCTTC
D gene: -; V gene: TRBV5-6; clone size: -; J gene: TRBJ2-1; CDR3 protein: CASSLPRGTYNEQFF; CDR3 DNA: TGTGCCAGCAGCCTCCCGAGGGGAACCTACAATGAGCAGTTCTTC
D gene: -; V gene: TRBV6-6; clone size: -; J gene: TRBJ1-6; CDR3 protein: CASSSGPGPNSPLHF; CDR3 DNA: TGTGCCAGCAGTTCCGGCCCGGGACCTAATTCACCCCTCCACTTT
D gene: -; V gene: TRBV3-1/TRBV3-2; clone size: -; J gene: TRBJ1-4; CDR3 protein: CASSQGWAPEEKLFF; CDR3 DNA: TGTGCCAGCAGCCAAGGTTGGGCCCCGGAGGAAAAACTGTTTTTT
D gene: -; V gene: TRBV4-1; clone size: -; J gene: TRBJ1-1; CDR3 protein: CASSRKNGGNTEAFF; CDR3 DNA: TGCGCCAGCAGCCGAAAGAATGGAGGGAACACTGAAGCTTTCTTT
D gene: TRBD1; V gene: TRBV5-4; clone size: -; J gene: TRBJ2-7; CDR3 protein: CASSLGGQGASREQYF; CDR3 DNA: TGTGCCAGCAGCTTGGGCGGACAGGGGGCGTCTAGAGAGCAGTACTTC
D gene: -; V gene: TRBV11-2; clone size: -; J gene: TRBJ1-6; CDR3 protein: CASSLDSYNSPLHF; CDR3 DNA: TGTGCCAGCAGCTTAGACAGCTATAATTCACCCCTCCACTTT
D gene: -; V gene: TRBV5-1; clone size: -; J gene: TRBJ2-5; CDR3 protein: CASSSQRGETQYF; CDR3 DNA: TGCGCCAGCAGCTCACAGAGGGGCGAGACCCAGTACTTC
D gene: -; V gene: TRBV7-9; clone size: -; J gene: TRBJ2-2; CDR3 protein: CASSLGLGDLFF; CDR3 DNA: TGTGCCAGCAGCTTAGGTCTCGGGGACCTGTTTTTT
D gene: -; V gene: TRBV7-2; clone size: -; J gene: TRBJ1-5; CDR3 protein: CASSLGGEQPQHF; CDR3 DNA: TGTGCCAGCAGCTTAGGGGGAGAACAGCCCCAGCATTTT
D gene: -; V gene: TRBV7-2; clone size: -; J gene: TRBJ2-7; CDR3 protein: CASSPGAGGAYEQYF; CDR3 DNA: TGTGCCAGCAGTCCAGGAGCGGGTGGAGCCTACGAGCAGTACTTC
D gene: -; V gene: TRBV7-9; clone size: -; J gene: TRBJ2-2; CDR3 protein: CASSPGTVNFF; CDR3 DNA: TGTGCCAGCAGCCCTGGGACGGTTAATTTTTTT
D gene: -; V gene: TRBV5-1; clone size: once; J gene: TRBJ1-2; CDR3 protein: CASSLESPMYGYTF; CDR3 DNA: TGCGCCAGCAGCTTGGAGAGTCCTATGTATGGCTACACCTTC
D gene: -; V gene: TRBV15; clone size: once; J gene: TRBJ1-2; CDR3 protein: CATNYLGYGYTF; CDR3 DNA: TGTGCCACCAACTACCTCGGATATGGCTACACCTTC
D gene: -; V gene: TRBV5-1; clone size: once; J gene: TRBJ1-3; CDR3 protein: CASSPSPAGTGGNTIYF; CDR3 DNA: TGCGCCAGCAGCCCAAGTCCGGCCGGGACTGGTGGAAACACCATATATTTT
D gene: -; V gene: TRBV14; clone size: -; J gene: TRBJ2-2; CDR3 protein: CASSQLSANGELFF; CDR3 DNA: TGTGCCAGCAGCCAATTGTCGGCAAACGGGGAGCTGTTTTTT
D gene: TRBD1; V gene: TRBV12-5; clone size: -; J gene: TRBJ2-1; CDR3 protein: CASGPSSGQSNEQFF; CDR3 DNA: TGTGCTAGTGGTCCAAGCTCGGGACAGAGCAATGAGCAGTTCTTC
D gene: -; V gene: TRBV19; clone size: -; J gene: TRBJ1-1; CDR3 protein: CASNQPAQETEAFF; CDR3 DNA: TGTGCCAGTAACCAGCCTGCCCAAGAAACTGAAGCTTTCTTT
D gene: TRBD1; V gene: TRBV19; clone size: -; J gene: TRBJ1-1; CDR3 protein: CASSLQGRNTEAFF; CDR3 DNA: TGTGCCAGTAGCCTACAGGGGAGAAACACTGAAGCTTTCTTT
D gene: -; V gene: TRBV6-4; clone size: once; J gene: TRBJ2-3; CDR3 protein: CASSDTDPYTQYF; CDR3 DNA: TGTGCCAGCAGTGACACAGACCCATATACGCAGTATTTT
D gene: TRBD1; V gene: TRBV10-3; clone size: -; J gene: TRBJ1-1; CDR3 protein: CAISGDRGTQTNTEAFF; CDR3 DNA: TGTGCCATTAGTGGGGACAGGGGAACGCAAACGAACACTGAAGCTTTCTTT
D gene: -; V gene: TRBV2; clone size: -; J gene: TRBJ1-3; CDR3 protein: CASLSVSGNTIYF; CDR3 DNA: TGTGCCAGCTTGTCTGTCTCTGGAAACACCATATATTTT
D gene: -; V gene: TRBV5-1; clone size: -; J gene: TRBJ2-5; CDR3 protein: CASSLVGLGTQYF; CDR3 DNA: TGCGCCAGCAGCTTGGTGGGCTTGGGGACCCAGTACTTC
D gene: -; V gene: TRBV19; clone size: once; J gene: TRBJ1-2; CDR3 protein: CASSQGTEGYTF; CDR3 DNA: TGTGCCAGTAGCCAGGGGACGGAGGGCTACACCTTC
D gene: -; V gene: TRBV10-3; clone size: once; J gene: TRBJ1-1; CDR3 protein: CAIRETGMNTEAFF; CDR3 DNA: TGTGCCATCAGAGAGACAGGCATGAACACTGAAGCTTTCTTT
D gene: -; V gene: TRBV7-3; clone size: once; J gene: TRBJ2-1; CDR3 protein: CASSPDSYNEQFF; CDR3 DNA: TGTGCCAGCAGCCCCGACAGCTACAATGAGCAGTTCTTC
D gene: -; V gene: TRBV5-1; clone size: -; J gene: TRBJ1-1; CDR3 protein: CASSLVNTEAFF; CDR3 DNA: TGCGCCAGCAGCTTGGTGAACACTGAAGCTTTCTTT
D gene: -; V gene: TRBV10-1; clone size: -; J gene: TRBJ2-1; CDR3 protein: CASSELGPGSYNEQFF; CDR3 DNA: TGCGCCAGCAGTGAGTTGGGGCCAGGGTCCTACAATGAGCAGTTCTTC